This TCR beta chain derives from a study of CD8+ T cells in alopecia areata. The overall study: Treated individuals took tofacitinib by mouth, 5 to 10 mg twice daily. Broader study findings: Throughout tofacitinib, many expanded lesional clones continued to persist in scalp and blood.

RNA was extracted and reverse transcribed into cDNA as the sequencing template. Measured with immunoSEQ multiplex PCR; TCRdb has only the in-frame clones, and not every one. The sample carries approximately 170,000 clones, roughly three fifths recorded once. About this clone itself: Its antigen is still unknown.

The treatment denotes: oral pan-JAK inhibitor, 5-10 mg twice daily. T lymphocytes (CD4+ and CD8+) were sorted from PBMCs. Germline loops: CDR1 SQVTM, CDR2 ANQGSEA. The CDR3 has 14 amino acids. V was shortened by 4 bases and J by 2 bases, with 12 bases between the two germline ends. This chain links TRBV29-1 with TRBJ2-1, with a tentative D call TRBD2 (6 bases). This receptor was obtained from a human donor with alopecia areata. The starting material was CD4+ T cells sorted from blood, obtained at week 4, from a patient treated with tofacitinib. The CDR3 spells CSVAGSRTYNEQFF. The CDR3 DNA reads TGCAGCGTTGCCGGGAGTAGGACCTACAATGAGCAGTTCTTC.